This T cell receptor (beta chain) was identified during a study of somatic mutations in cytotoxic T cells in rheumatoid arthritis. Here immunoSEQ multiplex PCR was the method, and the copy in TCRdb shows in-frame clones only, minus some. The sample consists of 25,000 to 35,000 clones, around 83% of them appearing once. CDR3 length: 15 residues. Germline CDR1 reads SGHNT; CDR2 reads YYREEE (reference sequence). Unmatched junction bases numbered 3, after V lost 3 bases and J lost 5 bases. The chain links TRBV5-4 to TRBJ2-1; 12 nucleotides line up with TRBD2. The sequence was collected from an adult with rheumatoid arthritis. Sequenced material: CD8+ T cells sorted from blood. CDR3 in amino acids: CASSSLAGGDNEQFF. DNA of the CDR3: TGTGCCAGCAGCTCTCTAGCGGGAGGGGACAATGAGCAGTTCTTC. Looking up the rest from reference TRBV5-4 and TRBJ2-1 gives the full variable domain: ETGVTQSPTHLIKTRGQQVTLRCSSQSGHNTVSWYQQALGQGPQFIFQYYREEENGRGNFPPRFSGLQFPNYSSELNVNALELDDSALYLCASSSLAGGDNEQFFGPGTRLTVL.